This T cell receptor beta chain was found in a study of blood T cell repertoires in COVID-19. Across the whole study: PBMCs, B-cell-depleted T cells, or T cells were the source of the cDNA or gDNA that made up the material.

As handled by the study authors: The authors estimated nucleated cell counts from reference gene primer amplification. Repertoires were generated with immunoSEQ multiplex PCR, while TCRdb's copy carries only in-frame clones and drops some. From that table come the V and J calls and clone size; the DNA was used to work out D and trimming. The sample consists of about 87,000 clones, 70% to 85% of them appearing once. V lost 6 bases, J lost 4 bases, and 12 bases lay in between. The CDR3 runs 13 residues. Seattle-derived patients entered the study during active infection and were followed longitudinally.

The chain uses TRBV12-3 or TRBV12-4 and TRBJ1-2, with D possibly being TRBD1 (5 bases). The sequencing sample was made of peripheral blood. The source of this sequence is a woman aged 80 or over with COVID-19, enrolled during active disease. The CDR3 reads CASRISGFYGYTF. The CDR3 bases are TGTGCCAGCAGGATATCAGGGTTCTATGGCTACACCTTC.